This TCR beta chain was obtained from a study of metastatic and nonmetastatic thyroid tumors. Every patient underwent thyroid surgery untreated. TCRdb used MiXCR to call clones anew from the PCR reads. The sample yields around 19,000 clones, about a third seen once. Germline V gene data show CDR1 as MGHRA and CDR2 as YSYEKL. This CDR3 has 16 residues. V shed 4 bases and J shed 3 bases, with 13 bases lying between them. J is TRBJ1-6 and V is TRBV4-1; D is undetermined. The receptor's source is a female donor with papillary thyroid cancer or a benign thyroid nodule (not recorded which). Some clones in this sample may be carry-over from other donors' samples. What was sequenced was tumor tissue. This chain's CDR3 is CASSPSVGDYNSPLHF. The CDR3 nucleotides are TGCGCCAGCAGCCCTTCCGTGGGCGACTATAATTCACCCCTCCACTTT.